One and the same sample provided the 29 T cell receptor beta chains below, sequenced in a study of chemoradiotherapy in HPV16-positive cancers. The protocol was immunoSEQ multiplex PCR, while the TCRdb copy is restricted to in-frame clones and leaves out a portion. The sample lists some 21,000 clones, 75% to 90% occurring once. Sequencing used blood, obtained from a patient who underwent chemoradiotherapy. The receptors derive from a human donor with HPV-associated anogenital cancer.

The chain has TRBV7-3 and TRBJ2-2; perhaps TRBD2 as D (5 bases). V shed 4 bases and J shed 3 bases, with 15 bases lying between them. Per the germline V gene, CDR1 is SGHTA and CDR2 is FQGTGA. The CDR3 runs to 16 residues. CDR3 bases: TGTGCCAGCAGCTCCCCTAAGCTAGCCGACACCGGGGAGCTGTTTTTT. It translates to CASSSPKLADTGELFF.

This chain links TRBV9 with TRBJ2-1, with D perhaps matching TRBD2 (6 bases). The CDR3 is 14 residues long. The germline gives CDR1 SGDLS, CDR2 YYNGEE. V was pared by 0 bases and J by 3 bases, with 7 bases between. The CDR3 is CASSVATSYNEQFF. Here the CDR3 DNA reads TGTGCCAGCAGCGTAGCGACTAGCTACAATGAGCAGTTCTTC.

This clone appeared a single time. Written as DNA, the CDR3 is TGTGCCAGCAGCACGGGGCACAATGAGCAGTTCTTC. Amino acid sequence: CASSTGHNEQFF. J is TRBJ2-1 and V is TRBV9; D possibly matches TRBD1 or TRBD2 (5 bases each). Germline assignment: CDR1 SGDLS and CDR2 YYNGEE. The CDR3 is made up of 12 amino acids. Deletions cut 4 bases from V and 5 bases from J, with 7 bases between.

As regards this clone: In the same sample, other DNA sequences code for this CDR3. V gene TRBV5-1 combines with J gene TRBJ1-2, with 8 bases fitting TRBD1. J gave up 11 bases and V 2 bases, and 11 bases lay outside the gene matches. Germline V gene lookup returns CDR1 SGHRS and CDR2 YFSETQ. This CDR3 has 14 amino acids. The CDR3: CASSFLGQGRGYTF. The DNA of the CDR3 is TGCGCCAGCAGCTTCTTAGGACAGGGTCGGGGTTACACCTTC.

The chain carries TRBV5-4 and TRBJ2-7; D gene unclear. Germline V gene data show CDR1 as SGHNT and CDR2 as YYREEE (reference sequence). V was shortened by 4 bases and J by 0 bases, with 8 bases between the two germline ends. This CDR3 contains 13 residues. CDR3 DNA: TGTGCCAGCAGCGCCCGTAACTCCTACGAGCAGTACTTC. Translation gives CASSARNSYEQYF.

The CDR3 loop reads CASSPRGTGVNTGELFF. The CDR3 bases are TGTGCCAGCTCACCACGAGGGACAGGGGTCAACACCGGGGAGCTGTTTTTT. The chain carries TRBV18 and TRBJ2-2, with 10 bases fitting TRBD1. From germline, CDR1 is KGHSH and CDR2 LQKENI. V shed 1 base, J shed 2 bases, and the junction held 4 bases outside the gene matches. The CDR3 runs to 17 residues.

This sequence joins TRBV5-1 and TRBJ1-1, with a weak D call TRBD1 (5 bases). Germline V gene data show CDR1 as SGHRS and CDR2 as YFSETQ. CDR3 length: 13 residues. The ends were cut back, 5 bases at V and 3 bases at J, with 11 bases in the middle. CDR3 sequence (DNA): TGCGCCAGCAGTGAGGGGCCCTACACTGAAGCTTTCTTT. Residues: CASSEGPYTEAFF.

The chain joins TRBV7-9 to TRBJ1-1; no definite D call. With 0 bases removed from V and 1 base from J, the gap between germline ends came to 3 bases. This CDR3 comprises 13 residues. Germline assignment: CDR1 SEHNR and CDR2 FQNEAQ (reference sequence). The CDR3 here is CASSLAKNTEAFF. In nucleotides, the CDR3 is TGTGCCAGCAGCTTAGCCAAGAACACTGAAGCTTTCTTT.

This clone was counted only a few times. The chain uses TRBV4-3 and TRBJ2-3, with D uncertain. Germline lookup yields CDR1 LGHNA and CDR2 YSLEER. The germline V and J ends were trimmed by 0 bases and 0 bases, with 7 bases remaining between them. The CDR3 loop spans 15 amino acids. The CDR3: CASSQDRHSTDTQYF. The CDR3 bases are TGCGCCAGCAGCCAAGATCGGCACAGCACAGATACGCAGTATTTT.

This CDR3 reads CAWKQGAPFSGANVLTF. In DNA form, the CDR3 reads TGTGCCTGGAAACAGGGGGCCCCTTTCTCTGGGGCCAACGTCCTGACTTTC. The V gene is TRBV30, the J gene TRBJ2-6; TRBD1 agrees at 9 bases. V was pared by 4 bases and J by 0 bases, with 7 bases of the junction left unmatched. The CDR3 length is 17 residues. Germline CDR1 reads GTSNPN; CDR2 reads SVGIG (reference sequence).

The rearrangement links TRBV5-1 to TRBJ2-7; the D gene is possibly TRBD2 (5 bases). The germline V gene has CDR1 SGHRS and CDR2 YFSETQ. V lost 1 base and J 3 bases, leaving 8 bases between the germline ends. This CDR3 spans 13 amino acids. The CDR3 nucleotides are TGCGCCAGCAGCTTGTCTGGAGGCTACGAGCAGTACTTC. It translates to CASSLSGGYEQYF.

This chain links TRBV7-9 with TRBJ2-1; possibly TRBD2 for D (6 bases). Germline CDR1 reads SEHNR; CDR2 reads FQNEAQ (reference sequence). The CDR3 sequence is 17 residues long. The ends were cut back, 4 bases at V and 0 bases at J, with 16 bases in the middle. CDR3 nucleotides: TGTGCCAGCAGCTCCCGGGGAGGCCGAAGCTCCTACAATGAGCAGTTCTTC. It encodes CASSSRGGRSSYNEQFF.

CDR3 sequence reads: CASSPAGTGGRYNEQFF. The CDR3 DNA follows: TGCGCCAGCAGCCCTGCGGGGACAGGGGGCAGGTACAATGAGCAGTTCTTC. The chain has TRBV5-1 and TRBJ2-1, with TRBD1 identical over 12 bases. The CDR3 has 17 amino acids. The J segment lost 4 bases and the V segment lost 4 bases, leaving 9 bases of the junction unmatched. Per the germline V gene, CDR1 is SGHRS and CDR2 is YFSETQ. Filled out from reference TRBV5-1 and TRBJ2-1, the complete variable domain reads KAGVTQTPRYLIKTRGQQVTLSCSPISGHRSVSWYQQTPGQGLQFLFEYFSETQRNKGNFPGRFSGRQFSNSRSEMNVSTLELGDSALYLCASSPAGTGGRYNEQFFGPGTRLTVL.

V gene TRBV4-3 combines with J gene TRBJ1-2; 11 nucleotides align to TRBD1. The CDR3 runs to 15 residues. The ends lost 3 bases at V and 2 bases at J; junction bases unmatched: 2. Germline CDR1 and CDR2: LGHNA and YSLEER. The CDR3 DNA sequence: TGCGCCAGCAGCCAGGACAGGGGGCTGAACTATGGCTACACCTTC. Amino acids: CASSQDRGLNYGYTF.

The DNA for the CDR3 is TGTGCCAGCAGCCCGGGACAGCAAGAGACCCAGTACTTC. It yields the protein CASSPGQQETQYF. The chain couples TRBV9 to TRBJ2-5; 7 bases agree with TRBD1. The CDR3 contains 13 residues. After removal of 4 bases from V and 2 bases from J, the junction contained 2 bases not matched to a gene. Germline loops: CDR1 SGDLS, CDR2 YYNGEE. Variable domain in full (rest from reference TRBV9 and TRBJ2-5): DSGVTQTPKHLITATGQRVTLRCSPRSGDLSVYWYQQSLDQGLQFLIQYYNGEERAKGNILERFSAQQFPDLHSELNLSSLELGDSALYFCASSPGQQETQYFGPGTRLLVL.

This clone was seen once. The J gene is TRBJ2-7, the V gene TRBV2, with 10 bases that match TRBD1. The V gene end was trimmed by 2 bases and the J gene end by 3 bases; junction bases not matched to a gene: 7. Germline V lookup: CDR1 SNHLY, CDR2 FYNNEI. This CDR3 comprises 16 residues. In DNA form, the CDR3 reads TGTGCCAGCAGTGAAACAACCGGGACAGGGGTCTACGAGCAGTACTTC. It encodes CASSETTGTGVYEQYF.

The chain links TRBV5-1 to TRBJ1-1, with 8 bases that match TRBD1. V was pared by 4 bases and J by 0 bases, with 5 bases of the junction left unmatched. The CDR3 loop spans 15 amino acids. Germline lookup yields CDR1 SGHRS and CDR2 YFSETQ. CDR3 loop: CASSARQGLNTEAFF. CDR3 nucleotide sequence: TGCGCCAGCAGCGCAAGACAGGGGTTGAACACTGAAGCTTTCTTT.

The chain combines TRBV4-2 with TRBJ2-3; the D is unclear. The CDR3 has 13 residues. Germline CDR1 is LGHNA and CDR2 is YNFKEQ. The V end lost 4 bases, the J end lost 8 bases, and 13 bases lay between the germline ends. As DNA, the CDR3 is TGTGCCAGCAGCCCCGACCCCTCCGGTACGCAGTATTTT. Encoded protein: CASSPDPSGTQYF.

The V call is TRBV6-5, the J call TRBJ2-3; D is uncertain. This CDR3 comprises 13 residues. Germline V CDR1 and CDR2: MNHEY, SVGAGI. The V gene lost 1 base and the J gene lost 3 bases, with 5 bases spanning the gap. CDR3 DNA: TGTGCCAGCAGTTACTGGCCGACAGATACGCAGTATTTT. This translates into CASSYWPTDTQYF.

The chain links TRBV2 to TRBJ1-2; D is possibly TRBD1 (6 bases). V was shortened by 6 bases and J by 2 bases, with 10 bases between the two germline ends. CDR3 length: 13 amino acids. CDR1 and CDR2 from the germline V gene are SNHLY and FYNNEI. CDR3 bases: TGTGCCAGCAGCCCGGACAGCAACTATGGCTACACCTTC. Its protein product is CASSPDSNYGYTF.

The chain carries TRBV7-2 and TRBJ2-7, with D perhaps matching TRBD1 (5 bases). This CDR3 is 15 amino acids long. The V gene lost 5 bases and the J gene lost 0 bases, with 14 bases spanning the gap. The V gene's germline CDR1 is SGHTA and CDR2 FQGNSA. The CDR3 protein is CASSRTGLASYEQYF. Here the CDR3 DNA reads TGTGCCAGCAGCCGAACAGGTTTGGCCTCCTACGAGCAGTACTTC.

The J gene is TRBJ2-7, the V gene TRBV7-6, with D unresolved. The CDR3 has 13 amino acids. The germline CDR1 and CDR2 sequences are SGHVS and FNYEAQ. With 2 bases removed from V and 2 bases from J, the gap between germline ends came to 7 bases. This CDR3 reads CASSLMAPYEQYF. Here the CDR3 DNA reads TGTGCCAGCAGCTTAATGGCACCCTACGAGCAGTACTTC.

The rearrangement joins TRBV6-6 to TRBJ1-5, with TRBD1 identical over 10 bases. Germline loops: CDR1 MNHNY, CDR2 SVGAGI (reference sequence). CDR3 length: 15 amino acids. V lost 6 bases and J lost 2; bases outside the gene matches: 4. CDR3 protein: CASSRQGAGNQPQHF. The DNA for the CDR3 is TGTGCCAGCAGCCGACAGGGGGCAGGCAATCAGCCCCAGCATTTT.

This chain links TRBV19 with TRBJ1-6; D ambiguous. The CDR3 covers 14 residues. V dropped 3 bases and J dropped 9 bases, with 12 bases sitting between them. From germline, CDR1 is LNHDA and CDR2 SQIVND (reference sequence). CDR3 bases: TGTGCCAGTAGTATTTCTGGGATCTCTTCACCCCTCCACTTT. It is translated as CASSISGISSPLHF.

A few counts support this clone. V and J are TRBV6-6 and TRBJ1-5; no reliable D call. The V gene lost 7 bases and the J gene lost 8 bases, with 15 bases spanning the gap. The CDR3 is made up of 13 amino acids. Per germline, CDR1 MNHNY and CDR2 SVGAGI (reference sequence). CDR3 sequence (DNA): TGTGCCAGCAATACCCAGGCGACCGAGCCCCAGCATTTT. Its protein product is CASNTQATEPQHF.

The J gene is TRBJ2-2, the V gene TRBV30; D perhaps matches TRBD2 (5 bases). V was shortened by 8 bases and J by 8 bases, with 15 bases between the two germline ends. Germline V CDR1 and CDR2: GTSNPN, SVGIG (reference sequence). The CDR3 is made up of 12 amino acids. CDR3 region: CALGPGGGELFF. CDR3 coding DNA: TGTGCCCTGGGCCCAGGAGGAGGGGAGCTGTTTTTT.

In its sample, this clone was seen once. The chain has TRBV5-1 and TRBJ1-1; 7 nucleotides align to TRBD1. The J segment lost 6 bases and the V segment lost 2 bases, leaving 7 bases of the junction unmatched. CDR3 size: 14 residues. Germline values: CDR1 SGHRS, CDR2 YFSETQ. CDR3 residues: CASSLEGQGAEAFF. The CDR3 DNA reads as TGCGCCAGCAGCTTAGAAGGGCAGGGGGCTGAAGCTTTCTTT.

This chain links TRBV29-1 with TRBJ1-2; TRBD1 agrees at 7 bases. In germline, CDR1 is SQVTM, CDR2 ANQGSEA. The CDR3 is made up of 14 amino acids. The trim removed 7 bases at V and 4 bases at J, leaving 12 bases unmatched. The CDR3 sequence: CSDRTGEFPYGYTF. For the CDR3, the DNA is TGCAGCGACCGGACAGGAGAATTCCCCTATGGCTACACCTTC.

The gene calls are TRBV7-2 and TRBJ1-3; 7 bases fit TRBD1. The J segment lost 1 base and the V segment lost 4 bases, leaving 7 bases of the junction unmatched. Germline CDR1 reads SGHTA; CDR2 reads FQGNSA. The CDR3 has 16 amino acids. CDR3: CASSSQTGWSGNTIYF. The CDR3 coding sequence is TGTGCCAGCAGCTCTCAGACAGGGTGGTCTGGAAACACCATATATTTT.